A selection of T cell receptor beta chains follows, all from one sample in a study of T cell changes during pregnancy in multiple sclerosis. Some clones are missing from TCRdb's copy, which holds only in-frame ones; the method was immunoSEQ multiplex PCR. The sample lists tens of thousands of clones; roughly 92% were seen once. The source was CD4+ T cells from peripheral blood mononuclear cells, collected in the third trimester of pregnancy. The receptors were sampled from a female donor with multiple sclerosis, enrolled in a pregnancy study. Each CDR3 is given with its conserved first and last residue. The D gene is left open where the match is weak. For some rows the clone size is stated as once, few or many, or as a class when expanded; others skip it.

j_call	d_call	v_call	clone_size	cdr3_aa	cdr3_nt
TRBJ2-7	-	TRBV11-2	-	CASSLIPAGPTYEQYF	TGTGCCAGCAGCTTAATCCCGGCGGGTCCAACCTACGAGCAGTACTTC
TRBJ2-3	-	TRBV29-1	-	CSVEKAGRDTQYF	TGCAGCGTTGAAAAGGCGGGACGCGATACGCAGTATTTT
TRBJ1-2	-	TRBV29-1	-	CSVVSGDYGYTF	TGCAGCGTTGTATCCGGGGACTATGGCTACACCTTC
TRBJ2-5	TRBD2	TRBV7-9	-	CASSLERGQETQYF	TGTGCCAGCAGCTTAGAGCGGGGACAAGAGACCCAGTACTTC
TRBJ1-2	-	TRBV28	-	CASSGFPGNYGYTF	TGTGCCAGCAGTGGGTTCCCGGGGAACTATGGCTACACCTTC
TRBJ2-3	-	TRBV19	once	CASRGSGRTDTQYF	TGTGCCAGTAGGGGGAGCGGGCGCACAGATACGCAGTATTTT
TRBJ1-2	TRBD1	TRBV19	-	CASSHRGTNYGYTF	TGTGCCAGTAGTCACAGGGGAACTAACTATGGCTACACCTTC
TRBJ1-1	-	TRBV6-5	-	CASSNNLNTEAFF	TGTGCCAGCAGTAACAATTTGAACACTGAAGCTTTCTTT
TRBJ1-2	TRBD1	TRBV14	-	CASSQRQGSNFDGYTF	TGTGCCAGCAGCCAGCGACAGGGGAGCAACTTTGACGGCTACACCTTC
TRBJ1-5	-	TRBV7-9	-	CASSRSTGYNQPQHF	TGTGCCAGCAGCCGCAGTACAGGGTATAATCAGCCCCAGCATTTT
TRBJ2-5	-	TRBV2	-	CASRGGQVTQYF	TGTGCCAGCAGGGGGGGGCAAGTGACCCAGTACTTC
TRBJ2-1	-	TRBV11-3	-	CASSLTDSSYNEQFF	TGTGCCAGCAGCCTGACGGACAGCTCCTACAATGAGCAGTTCTTC
TRBJ2-1	-	TRBV20-1	-	CSEDRGTRQFF	TGCAGTGAAGATAGGGGAACACGGCAGTTCTTC
TRBJ2-7	-	TRBV2	-	CASKVDQSPGYEQYF	TGTGCCAGCAAGGTCGATCAGTCCCCGGGCTACGAGCAGTACTTC
TRBJ2-1	TRBD1	TRBV2	-	CASRFGRDRGNEQFF	TGTGCCAGCAGGTTTGGTAGGGACAGGGGGAATGAGCAGTTCTTC
TRBJ2-1	TRBD2	TRBV29-1	-	CSCARTSGNNEQFF	TGCAGTTGTGCCAGGACTAGCGGGAACAATGAGCAGTTCTTC
TRBJ1-2	-	TRBV7-9	few	CASSLSQGGTPYGYTF	TGTGCCAGCAGCTTATCGCAGGGCGGCACTCCCTATGGCTACACCTTC
TRBJ1-2	TRBD1	TRBV6-5	-	CASIQGGSSNGYTF	TGTGCCAGCATCCAGGGGGGCAGTAGTAATGGCTACACCTTC
TRBJ1-5	-	TRBV19	once	CASSINSQPQHF	TGTGCCAGTAGTATAAACTCCCAGCCCCAGCATTTT
TRBJ2-7	-	TRBV6-1	few	CASMLGLYEQYF	TGTGCCAGCATGCTGGGACTCTACGAGCAGTACTTC
TRBJ1-5	TRBD1	TRBV6-1	-	CASRTTGGTQPQHF	TGTGCCAGCAGAACTACAGGGGGCACTCAGCCCCAGCATTTT
TRBJ1-2	-	TRBV29-1	-	CSVGDPYGYTF	TGCAGCGTTGGAGACCCATATGGCTACACCTTC
TRBJ1-2	TRBD1	TRBV2	-	CASSEGGQGGGYTF	TGTGCCAGCAGTGAAGGGGGACAGGGAGGTGGCTACACCTTC
TRBJ1-1	-	TRBV7-6	-	CASFKGSGLNTEAFF	TGTGCCAGCTTTAAAGGGTCAGGGCTAAACACTGAAGCTTTCTTT
TRBJ2-7	-	TRBV7-3	-	CASSPHGLDNYEQYF	TGTGCCAGCAGCCCCCACGGACTCGATAACTACGAGCAGTACTTC
TRBJ1-3	-	TRBV28	-	CASNTGTGNTIYF	TGTGCCAGCAATACAGGGACTGGAAACACCATATATTTT
TRBJ2-1	-	TRBV5-4	-	CASSLVSGENEQFF	TGTGCCAGCAGCTTGGTCTCCGGAGAAAATGAGCAGTTCTTC
TRBJ1-1	TRBD1	TRBV5-1	medium-sized	CASSLVFGGTANTEAFF	TGCGCCAGCAGCTTGGTTTTTGGCGGGACAGCGAACACTGAAGCTTTCTTT
TRBJ1-1	TRBD1	TRBV28	-	CASSPRDRVAPEAFF	TGTGCCAGCAGTCCCCGGGACAGGGTGGCTCCTGAAGCTTTCTTT
TRBJ1-5	-	TRBV11-1	-	CASSLSGVNQPQHF	TGTGCCAGCAGCTTGTCCGGGGTCAATCAGCCCCAGCATTTT
TRBJ2-1	TRBD2	TRBV23-1	-	CASRGDVREGNEQFF	TGCGCCAGCAGGGGGGATGTGCGGGAGGGGAATGAGCAGTTCTTC
TRBJ2-2	-	TRBV9	few	CASSVEVRGELFF	TGTGCCAGCAGCGTGGAGGTTCGCGGGGAGCTGTTTTTT
TRBJ2-1	TRBD2	TRBV9	-	CASSVAGLAGDTIF	TGTGCCAGCAGCGTAGCGGGACTAGCGGGCGATACTATCTTC
TRBJ2-7	TRBD2	TRBV28	-	CASNPVVAGEYEQYF	TGTGCCAGCAACCCTGTCGTAGCGGGAGAGTACGAGCAGTACTTC
TRBJ1-4	-	TRBV19	-	CASSIINRESEKLFF	TGTGCCAGTAGTATAATTAATCGGGAGAGCGAAAAACTGTTTTTT
TRBJ2-7	-	TRBV6-6	-	CASSQLLAYEQYF	TGTGCCAGCAGTCAACTACTCGCCTACGAGCAGTACTTC